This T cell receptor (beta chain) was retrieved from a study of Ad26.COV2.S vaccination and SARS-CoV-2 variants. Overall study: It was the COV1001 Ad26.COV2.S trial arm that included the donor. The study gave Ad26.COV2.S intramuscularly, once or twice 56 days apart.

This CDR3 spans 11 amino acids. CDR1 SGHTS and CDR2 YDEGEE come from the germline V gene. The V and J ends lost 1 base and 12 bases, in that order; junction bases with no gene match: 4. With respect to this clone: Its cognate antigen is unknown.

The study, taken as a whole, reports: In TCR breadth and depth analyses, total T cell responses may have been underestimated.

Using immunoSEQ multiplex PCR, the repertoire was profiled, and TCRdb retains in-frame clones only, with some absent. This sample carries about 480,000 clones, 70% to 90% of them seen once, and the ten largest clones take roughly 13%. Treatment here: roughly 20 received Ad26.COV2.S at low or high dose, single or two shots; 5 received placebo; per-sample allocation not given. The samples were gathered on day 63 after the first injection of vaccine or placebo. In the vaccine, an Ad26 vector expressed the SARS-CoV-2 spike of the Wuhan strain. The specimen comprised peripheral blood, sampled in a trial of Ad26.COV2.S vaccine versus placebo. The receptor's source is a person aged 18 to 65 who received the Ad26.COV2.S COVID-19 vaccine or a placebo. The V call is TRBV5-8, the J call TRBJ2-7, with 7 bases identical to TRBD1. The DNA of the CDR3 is TGTGCCAGCAGCTTGACAGGGGCTACGTACTTC. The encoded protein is CASSLTGATYF.